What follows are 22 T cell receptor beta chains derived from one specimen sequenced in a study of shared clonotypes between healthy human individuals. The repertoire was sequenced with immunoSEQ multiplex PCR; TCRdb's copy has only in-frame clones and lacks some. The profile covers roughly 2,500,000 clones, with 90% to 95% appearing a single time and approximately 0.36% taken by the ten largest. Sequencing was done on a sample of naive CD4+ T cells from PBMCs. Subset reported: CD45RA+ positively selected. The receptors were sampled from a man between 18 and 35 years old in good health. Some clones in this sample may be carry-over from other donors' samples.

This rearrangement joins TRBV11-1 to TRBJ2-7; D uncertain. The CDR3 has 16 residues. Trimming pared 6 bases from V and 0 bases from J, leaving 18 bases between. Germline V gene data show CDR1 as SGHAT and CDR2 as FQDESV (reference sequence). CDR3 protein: CASRPRGRASSYEQYF. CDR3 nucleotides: TGTGCCAGCAGGCCCCGCGGACGGGCAAGCTCCTACGAGCAGTACTTC.

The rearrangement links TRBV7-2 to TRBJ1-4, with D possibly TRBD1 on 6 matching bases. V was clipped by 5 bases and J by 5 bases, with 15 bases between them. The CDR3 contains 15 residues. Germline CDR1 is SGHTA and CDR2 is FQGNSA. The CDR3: CASSPPGTLNEKLFF. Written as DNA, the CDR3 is TGTGCCAGCAGCCCTCCCGGGACACTAAATGAAAAACTGTTTTTT. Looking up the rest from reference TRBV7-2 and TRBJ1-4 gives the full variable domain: GAGVSQSPSNKVTEKGKDVELRCDPISGHTALYWYRQSLGQGLEFLIYFQGNSAPDKSGLPSDRFSAERTGGSVSTLTIQRTQQEDSAVYLCASSPPGTLNEKLFFGSGTQLSVL.

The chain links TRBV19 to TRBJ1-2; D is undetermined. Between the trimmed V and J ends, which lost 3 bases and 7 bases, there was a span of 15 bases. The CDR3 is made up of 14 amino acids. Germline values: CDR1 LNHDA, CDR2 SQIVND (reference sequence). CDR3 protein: CASSIVGARVGYTF. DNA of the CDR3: TGTGCCAGTAGTATCGTGGGTGCCCGCGTTGGCTACACCTTC.

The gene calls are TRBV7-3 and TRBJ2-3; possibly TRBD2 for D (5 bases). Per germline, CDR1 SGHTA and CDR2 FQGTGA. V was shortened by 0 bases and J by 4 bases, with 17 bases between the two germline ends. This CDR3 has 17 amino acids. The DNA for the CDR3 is TGTGCCAGCAGCTTAACATCGGGCAGAAGTAGCGCAGATACGCAGTATTTT. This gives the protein CASSLTSGRSSADTQYF.

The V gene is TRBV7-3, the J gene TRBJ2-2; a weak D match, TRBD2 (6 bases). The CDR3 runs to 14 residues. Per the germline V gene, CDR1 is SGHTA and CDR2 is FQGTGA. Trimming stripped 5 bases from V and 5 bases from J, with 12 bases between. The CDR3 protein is CASSGGLGTGELFF. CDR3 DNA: TGTGCCAGCAGCGGGGGACTGGGGACCGGGGAGCTGTTTTTT.

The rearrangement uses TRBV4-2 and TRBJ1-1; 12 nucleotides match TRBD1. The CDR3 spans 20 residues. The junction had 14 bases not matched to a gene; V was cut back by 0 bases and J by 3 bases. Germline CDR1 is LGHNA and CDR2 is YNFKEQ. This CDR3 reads CASSQEGGQGARRSDTEAFF. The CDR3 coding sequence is TGTGCCAGCAGCCAAGAGGGGGGACAGGGGGCGCGACGATCGGACACTGAAGCTTTCTTT.

CDR3 coding DNA: TGTGCCAGCTCCTCGGTAGGGGCAAGGGCCAAAAACATTCAGTACTTC. The encoded protein is CASSSVGARAKNIQYF. This sequence joins TRBV28 and TRBJ2-4; perhaps TRBD1 as D (5 bases). CDR3 length equals 16 residues. Germline V lookup: CDR1 MDHEN, CDR2 SYDVKM. Trimming left V 8 bases short and J 1 base short, with 18 bases between. Looking up the rest from reference TRBV28 and TRBJ2-4 gives the full variable domain: DVKVTQSSRYLVKRTGEKVFLECVQDMDHENMFWYRQDPGLGLRLIYFSYDVKMKEKGDIPEGYSVSREKKERFSLILESASTNQTSMYLCASSSVGARAKNIQYFGAGTRLSVL.

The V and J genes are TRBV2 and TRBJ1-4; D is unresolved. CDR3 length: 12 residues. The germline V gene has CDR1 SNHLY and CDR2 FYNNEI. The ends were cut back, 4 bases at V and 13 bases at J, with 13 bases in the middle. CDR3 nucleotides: TGTGCCAGCAGTGGGGTCCACCTTTTACTGTTTTTT. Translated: CASSGVHLLLFF. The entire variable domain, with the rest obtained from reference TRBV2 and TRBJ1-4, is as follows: EPEVTQTPSHQVTQMGQEVILRCVPISNHLYFYWYRQILGQKVEFLVSFYNNEISEKSEIFDDQFSVERPDGSNFTLKIRSTKLEDSAMYFCASSGVHLLLFFGSGTQLSVL.

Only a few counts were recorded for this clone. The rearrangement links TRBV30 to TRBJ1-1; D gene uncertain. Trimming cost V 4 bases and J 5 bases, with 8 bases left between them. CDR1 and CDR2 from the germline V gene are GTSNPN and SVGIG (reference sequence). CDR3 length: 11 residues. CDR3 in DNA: TGTGCCTGGAACGAGGGAACTGAAGCTTTCTTT. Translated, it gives CAWNEGTEAFF. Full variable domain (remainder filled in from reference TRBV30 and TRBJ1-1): SQTIHQWPATLVQPVGSPLSLECTVEGTSNPNLYWYRQAAGRGLQLLFYSVGIGQISSEVPQNLSASRPQDRQFILSSKKLLLSDSGFYLCAWNEGTEAFFGQGTRLTVV.

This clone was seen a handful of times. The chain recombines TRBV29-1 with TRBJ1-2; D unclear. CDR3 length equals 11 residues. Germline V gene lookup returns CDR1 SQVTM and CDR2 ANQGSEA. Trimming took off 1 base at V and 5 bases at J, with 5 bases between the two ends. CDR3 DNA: TGCAGCGTTGAAGTGAGGTATGGCTACACCTTC. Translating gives CSVEVRYGYTF.

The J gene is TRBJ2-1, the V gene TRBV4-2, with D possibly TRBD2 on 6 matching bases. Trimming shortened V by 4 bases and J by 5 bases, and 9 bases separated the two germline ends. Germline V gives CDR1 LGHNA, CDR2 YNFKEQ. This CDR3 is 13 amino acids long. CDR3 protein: CASSPERDNEQFF. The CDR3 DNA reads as TGTGCCAGCAGCCCCGAGCGGGACAATGAGCAGTTCTTC.

The chain's CDR3 is CASSEQGAFGNTIYF. In DNA, the CDR3 is TGTGCCAGCAGCGAACAGGGGGCGTTTGGAAACACCATATATTTT. The gene calls are TRBV9 and TRBJ1-3, with 9 bases matching TRBD1. This CDR3 contains 15 residues. In germline, CDR1 is SGDLS, CDR2 YYNGEE. Trimming took 3 bases from V and 3 from J; bases not matched to a gene: 4.

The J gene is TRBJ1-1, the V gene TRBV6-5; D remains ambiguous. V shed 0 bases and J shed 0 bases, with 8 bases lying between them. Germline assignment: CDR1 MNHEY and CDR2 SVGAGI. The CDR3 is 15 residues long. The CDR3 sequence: CASSYSIEVNTEAFF. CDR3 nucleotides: TGTGCCAGCAGTTACTCGATCGAGGTGAACACTGAAGCTTTCTTT.

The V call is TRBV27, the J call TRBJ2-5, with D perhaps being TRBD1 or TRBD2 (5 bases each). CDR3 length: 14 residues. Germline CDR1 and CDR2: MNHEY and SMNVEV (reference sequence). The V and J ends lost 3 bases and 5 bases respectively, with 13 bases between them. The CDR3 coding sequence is TGTGCCAGCAGTTTTCAGGGTCGGAGGGAGACCCAGTACTTC. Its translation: CASSFQGRRETQYF.

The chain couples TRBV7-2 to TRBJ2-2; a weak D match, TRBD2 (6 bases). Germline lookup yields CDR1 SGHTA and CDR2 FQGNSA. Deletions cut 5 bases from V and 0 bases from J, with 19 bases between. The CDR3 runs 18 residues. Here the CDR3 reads CASSSRGTASANTGELFF. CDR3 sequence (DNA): TGTGCCAGCAGCAGCCGAGGGACTGCCTCCGCGAACACCGGGGAGCTGTTTTTT.

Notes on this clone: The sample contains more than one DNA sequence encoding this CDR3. CDR3 residues: CASSVALVYNEQFF. The CDR3 DNA reads TGTGCCAGCAGCGTAGCACTAGTGTACAATGAGCAGTTCTTC. J is TRBJ2-1 and V is TRBV9; the D gene is possibly TRBD2 (5 bases). This CDR3 comprises 14 residues. Trimming took 0 bases from V and 4 from J, leaving 8 bases between them. CDR1 is SGDLS and CDR2 is YYNGEE in the germline V gene.

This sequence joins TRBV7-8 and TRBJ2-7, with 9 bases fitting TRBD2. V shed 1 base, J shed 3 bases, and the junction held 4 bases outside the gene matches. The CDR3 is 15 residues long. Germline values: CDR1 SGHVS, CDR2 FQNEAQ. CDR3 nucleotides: TGTGCCAGCAGCTTAGGAAGCGGGAGGAACTACGAGCAGTACTTC. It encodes CASSLGSGRNYEQYF. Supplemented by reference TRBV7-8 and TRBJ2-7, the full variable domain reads GAGVSQSPRYKVAKRGQDVALRCDPISGHVSLFWYQQALGQGPEFLTYFQNEAQLDKSGLPSDRFFAERPEGSVSTLKIQRTQQEDSAVYLCASSLGSGRNYEQYFGPGTRLTVT.

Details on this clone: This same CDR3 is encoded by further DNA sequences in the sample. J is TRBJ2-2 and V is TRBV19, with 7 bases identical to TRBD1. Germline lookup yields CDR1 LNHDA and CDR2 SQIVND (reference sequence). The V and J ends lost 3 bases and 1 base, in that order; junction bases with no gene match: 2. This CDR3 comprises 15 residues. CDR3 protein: CASSITGVNTGELFF. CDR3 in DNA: TGTGCCAGTAGTATTACAGGGGTGAACACCGGGGAGCTGTTTTTT.

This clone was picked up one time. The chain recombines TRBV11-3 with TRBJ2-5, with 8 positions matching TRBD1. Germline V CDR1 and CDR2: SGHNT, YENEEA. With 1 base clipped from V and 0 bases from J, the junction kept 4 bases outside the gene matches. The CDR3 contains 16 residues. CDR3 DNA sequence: TGTGCCAGCAGCTTAGGGACAGGGACGTACCAAGAGACCCAGTACTTC. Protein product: CASSLGTGTYQETQYF.

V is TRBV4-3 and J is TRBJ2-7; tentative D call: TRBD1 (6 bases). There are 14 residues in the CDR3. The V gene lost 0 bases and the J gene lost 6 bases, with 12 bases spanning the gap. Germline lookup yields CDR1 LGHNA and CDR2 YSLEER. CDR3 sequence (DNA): TGCGCCAGCAGCCAAGAGTACAGGGTGGGCGAGCAGTACTTC. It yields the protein CASSQEYRVGEQYF.

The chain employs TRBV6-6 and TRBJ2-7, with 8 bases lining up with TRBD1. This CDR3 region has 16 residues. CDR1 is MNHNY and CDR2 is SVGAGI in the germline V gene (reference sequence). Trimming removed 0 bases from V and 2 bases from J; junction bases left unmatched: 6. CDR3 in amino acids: CASSYSQGASPYEQYF. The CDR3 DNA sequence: TGTGCCAGCAGTTACTCGCAGGGGGCGAGTCCCTACGAGCAGTACTTC.

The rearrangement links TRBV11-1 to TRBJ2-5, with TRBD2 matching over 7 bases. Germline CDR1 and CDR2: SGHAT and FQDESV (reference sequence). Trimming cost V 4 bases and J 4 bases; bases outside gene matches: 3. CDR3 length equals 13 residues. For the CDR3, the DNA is TGTGCCAGCAGCTCACCGGGAGGAGAGACCCAGTACTTC. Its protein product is CASSSPGGETQYF.